Sequencing of this TCR beta chain was carried out in a study of T-cell memory formation after mild COVID-19. The overall study: Across donors, TCR clusters were largely donor specific. The study, taken as a whole, reports: Confirmation of SARS-CoV-2 specificity was lacking for second-wave clones peaking day 37.

Via MiXCR, TCRdb re-called the 5' RACE reads, giving one row per CDR3 protein. The sample has about 400,000 distinct CDR3 sequences, about 15% seen once; the top ten hold approximately 21%. This CDR3 is 12 amino acids long. Germline-derived CDR1 and CDR2 are SGHAT and FQNNGV. Turning to this clonotype: The antigen is undetermined. The germline gene is not matched at one end of the junction; a read error may be the cause.

The chain employs TRBV11-2 and TRBJ2-1; D remains ambiguous. Sequencing was performed on PBMCs or a T cell subset sorted from them (not recorded which). This clonotype was sampled from a man between 18 and 29 years old who had mild COVID-19 (a few samples of this study predate the infection). Cell type and time point are not known. The CDR3 spells CASRLEVNEQFF. CDR3 coding DNA: TGTGCCAGCAGGTTAGAAGTCAATGAGCAGTTCTTC.